This T cell receptor beta chain is from a study of blood T cell repertoires in COVID-19. About the research overall: Acute and convalescent COVID-19 samples came from the United States, Italy and Spain. The analysed material was cDNA or gDNA that came from T cells, B-cell-depleted T cells, or PBMCs.

From germline, CDR1 is LNHNV and CDR2 YYDKDF (reference sequence). The CDR3 sequence is 15 residues long. V lost 1 base and J 2 bases, leaving 12 bases between the germline ends. How the authors handled the data: Reference gene primer amplification gave nucleated cell count estimates. The data were produced by immunoSEQ multiplex PCR, yet TCRdb's version contains in-frame clones alone and is incomplete. The DNA was the basis for D and trimming; V, J and clone size are from that table. The sample has just over 75,000 clones, around 90% seen once. The specimen was peripheral blood. The genes are TRBV15 and TRBJ2-7; a weak D match, TRBD2 (6 bases). The clonotype comes from an elderly woman with active or convalescent COVID-19. The CDR3 region has the DNA TGTGCCACCAGCAGAGGGGGCGGGATCACCTACGAGCAGTACTTC. Protein: CATSRGGGITYEQYF.